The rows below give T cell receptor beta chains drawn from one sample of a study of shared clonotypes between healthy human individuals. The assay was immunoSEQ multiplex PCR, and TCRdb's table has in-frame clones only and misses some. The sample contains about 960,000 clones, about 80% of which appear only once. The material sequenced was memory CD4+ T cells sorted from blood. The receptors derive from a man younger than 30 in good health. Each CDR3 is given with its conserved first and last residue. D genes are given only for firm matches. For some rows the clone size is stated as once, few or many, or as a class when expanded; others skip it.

CDR3aa: CASSLGLNSPLHF; CDR3nt: TGTGCCAGCAGCCTGGGACTTAATTCACCCCTCCACTTT; v_gene: TRBV13; abundance: few; d_gene: -; len: 13; j_gene: TRBJ1-6
CDR3aa: CASSQEIQGGEQYF; CDR3nt: TGCGCCAGCAGCCAAGAAATACAGGGTGGCGAGCAGTACTTC; v_gene: TRBV4-1; abundance: -; d_gene: -; len: 14; j_gene: TRBJ2-7
CDR3aa: CASSWTSGTYEQYF; CDR3nt: TGTGCCAGCAGCTGGACTAGCGGGACCTACGAGCAGTACTTC; v_gene: TRBV5-6; abundance: -; d_gene: TRBD2; len: 14; j_gene: TRBJ2-7
CDR3aa: CASSSLTNYGYTF; CDR3nt: TGTGCCAGCAGCTCCCTTACTAACTATGGCTACACCTTC; v_gene: TRBV5-5; abundance: few; d_gene: -; len: 13; j_gene: TRBJ1-2
CDR3aa: CASSLRGSPLHF; CDR3nt: TGTGCCAGTAGTCTCCGGGGTTCACCCCTCCACTTT; v_gene: TRBV19; abundance: few; d_gene: -; len: 12; j_gene: TRBJ1-6
CDR3aa: CASSVGRGGTDTQYF; CDR3nt: TGTGCCAGCAGCGTAGGGCGCGGGGGGACGGATACGCAGTATTTT; v_gene: TRBV9; abundance: -; d_gene: TRBD2; len: 15; j_gene: TRBJ2-3
CDR3aa: CASSPGQGANEKLFF; CDR3nt: TGCGCCAGCAGCCCCGGACAGGGGGCTAATGAAAAACTGTTTTTT; v_gene: TRBV4-3; abundance: many; d_gene: TRBD1; len: 15; j_gene: TRBJ1-4
CDR3aa: CASRLTSRSTDTQYF; CDR3nt: TGTGCCAGCAGGCTGACTAGCAGGAGCACAGATACGCAGTATTTT; v_gene: TRBV6-5; abundance: -; d_gene: TRBD2; len: 15; j_gene: TRBJ2-3
CDR3aa: CASSLGTGPYNEQFF; CDR3nt: TGTGCCAGCAGCTTAGGGACAGGGCCCTACAATGAGCAGTTCTTC; v_gene: TRBV7-2; abundance: -; d_gene: TRBD1; len: 15; j_gene: TRBJ2-1
CDR3aa: CASSPPAGPGEQYF; CDR3nt: TGTGCCAGCTCACCACCGGCAGGGCCCGGGGAGCAGTACTTC; v_gene: TRBV18; abundance: -; d_gene: -; len: 14; j_gene: TRBJ2-7
CDR3aa: CASRSGTGGYEQYF; CDR3nt: TGTGCCAGCCGCTCCGGGACAGGGGGTTACGAGCAGTACTTC; v_gene: TRBV6-1; abundance: -; d_gene: TRBD1; len: 14; j_gene: TRBJ2-7
CDR3aa: CASSQVSRSEQYF; CDR3nt: TGTGCCAGCAGCCAAGTGAGCAGGTCCGAGCAGTACTTC; v_gene: TRBV4-2; abundance: few; d_gene: -; len: 13; j_gene: TRBJ2-7
CDR3aa: CASSQDLGGGAREQFF; CDR3nt: TGTGCCAGCAGCCAAGATCTGGGCGGGGGGGCCCGCGAGCAGTTCTTC; v_gene: TRBV4-2; abundance: -; d_gene: TRBD2; len: 16; j_gene: TRBJ2-1
CDR3aa: CASSEALDRGREQYF; CDR3nt: TGTGCCAGCAGTGAAGCGCTTGATAGGGGGCGCGAGCAGTACTTC; v_gene: TRBV2; abundance: -; d_gene: TRBD1; len: 15; j_gene: TRBJ2-7
CDR3aa: CASSQSSIYNEQFF; CDR3nt: TGTGCCAGCAGCCAGTCATCCATCTACAATGAGCAGTTCTTC; v_gene: TRBV14; abundance: once; d_gene: -; len: 14; j_gene: TRBJ2-1
CDR3aa: CASRGTGLTGYGYTF; CDR3nt: TGTGCCAGCAGGGGAACAGGGCTTACGGGCTATGGCTACACCTTC; v_gene: TRBV27; abundance: -; d_gene: -; len: 15; j_gene: TRBJ1-2
CDR3aa: CAWSVLGGSYEQYF; CDR3nt: TGTGCCTGGAGTGTACTTGGGGGCTCCTACGAGCAGTACTTC; v_gene: TRBV30; abundance: few; d_gene: -; len: 14; j_gene: TRBJ2-7
CDR3aa: CASSLGTVNEKLFF; CDR3nt: TGTGCCAGCAGCCTCGGGACGGTTAATGAAAAACTGTTTTTT; v_gene: TRBV5-5; abundance: -; d_gene: -; len: 14; j_gene: TRBJ1-4
CDR3aa: CASSAQSDRGHGYTF; CDR3nt: TGTGCCAGCAGTGCTCAGAGTGACAGGGGGCATGGCTACACCTTC; v_gene: TRBV28; abundance: -; d_gene: TRBD1; len: 15; j_gene: TRBJ1-2
CDR3aa: CASSYTADSNQPQHF; CDR3nt: TGTGCCAGCAGTTACACAGCGGATAGCAATCAGCCCCAGCATTTT; v_gene: TRBV6-5; abundance: few; d_gene: -; len: 15; j_gene: TRBJ1-5
CDR3aa: CASSEQGWYGYTF; CDR3nt: TGTGCCAGCAGTGAACAGGGATGGTATGGCTACACCTTC; v_gene: TRBV6-1; abundance: -; d_gene: -; len: 13; j_gene: TRBJ1-2
CDR3aa: CASRAERVATEAFF; CDR3nt: TGTGCCAGCAGGGCCGAACGGGTTGCCACTGAAGCTTTCTTT; v_gene: TRBV6-4; abundance: -; d_gene: -; len: 14; j_gene: TRBJ1-1
CDR3aa: CASSPPSQGNYEQYF; CDR3nt: TGTGCCAGCTCACCACCTTCCCAGGGGAACTACGAGCAGTACTTC; v_gene: TRBV18; abundance: -; d_gene: -; len: 15; j_gene: TRBJ2-7
CDR3aa: CASSETRDSRGTQYF; CDR3nt: TGCGCCAGCAGTGAGACCCGGGACTCAAGGGGGACCCAGTACTTC; v_gene: TRBV10-1; abundance: -; d_gene: -; len: 15; j_gene: TRBJ2-5
CDR3aa: CASSLESARGSPLHF; CDR3nt: TGCGCCAGCAGCTTGGAGTCAGCAAGGGGTTCACCCCTCCACTTT; v_gene: TRBV5-1; abundance: -; d_gene: -; len: 15; j_gene: TRBJ1-6
CDR3aa: CASSARGGRGYTF; CDR3nt: TGTGCCAGCAGTGCAAGGGGGGGCAGGGGCTACACCTTC; v_gene: TRBV6-1; abundance: once; d_gene: -; len: 13; j_gene: TRBJ1-2
CDR3aa: CASSQGFTSYEQYF; CDR3nt: TGCGCCAGCAGCCAGGGATTTACGTCCTACGAGCAGTACTTC; v_gene: TRBV4-3; abundance: -; d_gene: -; len: 14; j_gene: TRBJ2-7
CDR3aa: CAFAAGGPDTQYF; CDR3nt: TGTGCCTTCGCGGCAGGGGGACCAGATACGCAGTATTTT; v_gene: TRBV30; abundance: -; d_gene: TRBD1; len: 13; j_gene: TRBJ2-3
CDR3aa: CASRALAGGPGEQFF; CDR3nt: TGTGCCAGCAGAGCATTAGCGGGGGGGCCGGGTGAGCAGTTCTTC; v_gene: TRBV11-2; abundance: -; d_gene: TRBD2; len: 15; j_gene: TRBJ2-1
CDR3aa: CASSLEGGYGNQPQHF; CDR3nt: TGTGCCAGCAGCTTAGAGGGGGGGTATGGCAATCAGCCCCAGCATTTT; v_gene: TRBV7-2; abundance: -; d_gene: -; len: 16; j_gene: TRBJ1-5
CDR3aa: CASSFAREVVYGYTF; CDR3nt: TGTGCCAGCAGCTTCGCGCGGGAGGTAGTCTATGGCTACACCTTC; v_gene: TRBV5-4; abundance: -; d_gene: -; len: 15; j_gene: TRBJ1-2